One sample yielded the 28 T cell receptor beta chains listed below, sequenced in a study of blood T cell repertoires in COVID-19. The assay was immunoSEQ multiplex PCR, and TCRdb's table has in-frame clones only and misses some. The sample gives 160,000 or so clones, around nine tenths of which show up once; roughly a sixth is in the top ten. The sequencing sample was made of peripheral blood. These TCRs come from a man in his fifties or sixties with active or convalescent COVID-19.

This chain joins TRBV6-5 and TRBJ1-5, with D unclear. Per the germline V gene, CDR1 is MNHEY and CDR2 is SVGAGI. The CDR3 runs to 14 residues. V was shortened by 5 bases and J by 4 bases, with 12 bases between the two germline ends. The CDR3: CASSPRGSNQPQHF. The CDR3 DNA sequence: TGTGCCAGCAGTCCCAGAGGGAGTAATCAGCCCCAGCATTTT.

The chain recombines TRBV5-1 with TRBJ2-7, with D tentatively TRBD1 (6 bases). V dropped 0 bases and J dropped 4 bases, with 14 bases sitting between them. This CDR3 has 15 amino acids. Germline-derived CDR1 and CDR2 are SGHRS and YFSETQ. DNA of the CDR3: TGCGCCAGCAGCTTGGCCGGGACAACGGAATACGAGCAGTACTTC. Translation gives CASSLAGTTEYEQYF.

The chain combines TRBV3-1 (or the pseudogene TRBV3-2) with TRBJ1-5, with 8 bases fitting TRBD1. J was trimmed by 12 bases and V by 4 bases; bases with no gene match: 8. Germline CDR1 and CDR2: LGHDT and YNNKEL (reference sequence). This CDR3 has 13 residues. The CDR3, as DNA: TGTGCCAGCAGCCGAGACGGACAGGGCCTCCAGCATTTT. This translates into CASSRDGQGLQHF.

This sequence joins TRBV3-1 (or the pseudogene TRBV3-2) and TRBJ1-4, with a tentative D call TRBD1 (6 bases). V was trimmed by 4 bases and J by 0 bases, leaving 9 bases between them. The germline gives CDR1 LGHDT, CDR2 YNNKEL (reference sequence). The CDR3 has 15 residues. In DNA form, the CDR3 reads TGTGCCAGCAGCCCCCGGACAGCAACTAATGAAAAACTGTTTTTT. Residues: CASSPRTATNEKLFF.

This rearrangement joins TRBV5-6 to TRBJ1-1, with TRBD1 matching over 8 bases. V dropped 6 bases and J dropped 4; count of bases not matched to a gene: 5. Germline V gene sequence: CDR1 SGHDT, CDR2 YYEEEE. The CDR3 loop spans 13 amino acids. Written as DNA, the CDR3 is TGTGCCAGCAACGGACAGGGAGGCACTGAAGCTTTCTTT. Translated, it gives CASNGQGGTEAFF.

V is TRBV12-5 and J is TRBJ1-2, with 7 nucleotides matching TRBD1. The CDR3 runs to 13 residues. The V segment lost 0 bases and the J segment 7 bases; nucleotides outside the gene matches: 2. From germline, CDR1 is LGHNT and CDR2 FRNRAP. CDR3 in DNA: TGTGCTAGTGGTTTGGTCACAGGGGTTGGCTACACCTTC. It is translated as CASGLVTGVGYTF.

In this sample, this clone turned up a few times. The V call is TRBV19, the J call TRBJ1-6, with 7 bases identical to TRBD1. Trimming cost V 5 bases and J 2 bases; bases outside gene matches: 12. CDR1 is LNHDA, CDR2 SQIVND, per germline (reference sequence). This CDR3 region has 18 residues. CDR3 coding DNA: TGTGCCAGTAGTCACCGACAGGGCCCCGAAACCTATAATTCACCCCTCCACTTT. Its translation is CASSHRQGPETYNSPLHF.

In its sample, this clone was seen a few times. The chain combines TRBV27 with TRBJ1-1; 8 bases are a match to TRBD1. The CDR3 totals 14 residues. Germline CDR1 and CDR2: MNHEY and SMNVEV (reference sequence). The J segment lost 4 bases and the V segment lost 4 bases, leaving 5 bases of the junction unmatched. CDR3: CASSSTGGPTEAFF. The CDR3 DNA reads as TGTGCCAGCAGTTCAACAGGGGGGCCCACTGAAGCTTTCTTT.

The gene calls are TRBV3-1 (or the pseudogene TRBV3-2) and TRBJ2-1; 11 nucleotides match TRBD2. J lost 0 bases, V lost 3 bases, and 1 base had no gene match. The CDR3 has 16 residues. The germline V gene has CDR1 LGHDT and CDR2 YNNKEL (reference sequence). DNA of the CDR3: TGTGCCAGCAGCCAGGGGACTAGCGGCTCCTACAATGAGCAGTTCTTC. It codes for CASSQGTSGSYNEQFF.

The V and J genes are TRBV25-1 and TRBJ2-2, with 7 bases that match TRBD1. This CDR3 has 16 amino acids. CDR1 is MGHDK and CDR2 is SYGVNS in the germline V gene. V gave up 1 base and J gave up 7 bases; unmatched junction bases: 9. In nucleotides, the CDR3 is TGTGCCAGCAGTGAATCAGAGACAGGGAGTGTCGGGGAGCTGTTTTTT. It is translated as CASSESETGSVGELFF.

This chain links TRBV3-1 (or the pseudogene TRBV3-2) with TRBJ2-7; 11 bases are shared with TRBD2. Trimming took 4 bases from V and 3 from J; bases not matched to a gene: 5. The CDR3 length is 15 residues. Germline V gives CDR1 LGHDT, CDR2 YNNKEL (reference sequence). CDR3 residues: CASSLGLADIYEQYF. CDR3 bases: TGTGCCAGCAGCCTGGGACTAGCGGACATCTACGAGCAGTACTTC.

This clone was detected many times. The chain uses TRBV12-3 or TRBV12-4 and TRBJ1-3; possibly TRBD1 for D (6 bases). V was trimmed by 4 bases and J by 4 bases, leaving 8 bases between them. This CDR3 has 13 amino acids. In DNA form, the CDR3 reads TGTGCCAGCAGTTCCGACAGGGGAAACACCATATATTTT. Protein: CASSSDRGNTIYF.

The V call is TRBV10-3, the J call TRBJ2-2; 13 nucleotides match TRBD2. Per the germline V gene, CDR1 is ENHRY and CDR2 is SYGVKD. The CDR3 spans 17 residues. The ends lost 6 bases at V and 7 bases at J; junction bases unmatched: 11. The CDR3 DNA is TGTGCCATCAGGCCAAAAGGACTAGCGGGAGAAGGCGGGGAGCTGTTTTTT. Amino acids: CAIRPKGLAGEGGELFF.

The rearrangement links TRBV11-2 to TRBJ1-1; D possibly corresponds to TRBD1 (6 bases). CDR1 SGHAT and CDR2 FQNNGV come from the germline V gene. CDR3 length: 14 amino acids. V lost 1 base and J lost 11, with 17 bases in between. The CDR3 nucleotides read TGTGCCAGCAGCTTAGGGACAGAGGGAGTGTATGCTTTCTTT. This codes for CASSLGTEGVYAFF.

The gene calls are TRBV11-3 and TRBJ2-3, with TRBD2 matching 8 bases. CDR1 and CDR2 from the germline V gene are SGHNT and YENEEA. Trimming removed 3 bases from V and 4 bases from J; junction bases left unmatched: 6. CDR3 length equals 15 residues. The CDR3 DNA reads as TGTGCCAGCAGCTTTACGGGGGGGGCCTCAGATACGCAGTATTTT. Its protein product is CASSFTGGASDTQYF.

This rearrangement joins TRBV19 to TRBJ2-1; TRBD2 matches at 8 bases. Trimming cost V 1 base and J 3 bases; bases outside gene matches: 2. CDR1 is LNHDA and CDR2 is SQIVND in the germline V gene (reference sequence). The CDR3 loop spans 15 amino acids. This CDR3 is CASSIGGGLYNEQFF. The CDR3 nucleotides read TGTGCCAGTAGTATAGGCGGGGGGCTCTACAATGAGCAGTTCTTC.

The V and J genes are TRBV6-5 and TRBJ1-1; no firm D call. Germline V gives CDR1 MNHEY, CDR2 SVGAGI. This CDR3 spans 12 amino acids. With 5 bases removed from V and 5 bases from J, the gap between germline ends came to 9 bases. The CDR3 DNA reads TGTGCCAGCAGTAACGGGTGGACTGAAGCTTTCTTT. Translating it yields CASSNGWTEAFF.

Written as DNA, the CDR3 is TGCAGCGTCCGGACAGGTGGGGATTCACCCCTCCACTTT. Translation gives CSVRTGGDSPLHF. The V call is TRBV29-1, the J call TRBJ1-6, with 7 bases aligning to TRBD1. Germline lookup yields CDR1 SQVTM and CDR2 ANQGSEA. Losses at the gene ends were 6 bases for V and 8 bases for J; bases not matched to a gene: 7. The CDR3 contains 13 residues.

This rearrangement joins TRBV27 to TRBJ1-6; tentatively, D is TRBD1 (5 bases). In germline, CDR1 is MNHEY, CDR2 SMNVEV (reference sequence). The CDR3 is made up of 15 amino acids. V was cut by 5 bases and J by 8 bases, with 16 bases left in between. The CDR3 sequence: CASSIDSIGDSPLHF. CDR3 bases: TGTGCCAGCAGTATAGACAGCATAGGGGATTCACCCCTCCACTTT.

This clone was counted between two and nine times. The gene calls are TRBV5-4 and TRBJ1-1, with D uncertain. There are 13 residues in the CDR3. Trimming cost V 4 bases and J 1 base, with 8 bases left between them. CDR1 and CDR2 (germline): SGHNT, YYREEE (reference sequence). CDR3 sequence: CASSGQENTEAFF. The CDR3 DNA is TGTGCCAGCAGCGGCCAAGAGAACACTGAAGCTTTCTTT.

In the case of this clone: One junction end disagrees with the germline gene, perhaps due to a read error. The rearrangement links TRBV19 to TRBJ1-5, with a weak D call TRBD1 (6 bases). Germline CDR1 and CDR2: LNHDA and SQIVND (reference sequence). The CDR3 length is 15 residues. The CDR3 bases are TGTGCCAGTAGTCTAGAAGACAGGTCGAACCAGCCCCAGCATTTT. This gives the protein CASSLEDRSNQPQHF.

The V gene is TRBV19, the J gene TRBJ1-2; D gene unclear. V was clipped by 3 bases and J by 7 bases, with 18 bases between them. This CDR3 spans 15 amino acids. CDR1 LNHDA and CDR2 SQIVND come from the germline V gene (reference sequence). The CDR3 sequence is CASSIVFRVRGGYTF. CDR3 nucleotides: TGTGCCAGTAGTATCGTATTCCGGGTCCGGGGTGGCTACACCTTC.

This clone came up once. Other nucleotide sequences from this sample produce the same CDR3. The CDR3: CASSQEAGVYNEQFF. The CDR3 DNA reads as TGTGCCAGCAGCCAAGAAGCGGGGGTTTACAATGAGCAGTTCTTC. This sequence joins TRBV3-1 (or the pseudogene TRBV3-2) and TRBJ2-1, with TRBD2 matching over 8 bases. The V segment lost 0 bases and the J segment 4 bases; nucleotides outside the gene matches: 2. The CDR3 loop spans 15 amino acids. Germline V gene sequence: CDR1 LGHDT, CDR2 YNNKEL (reference sequence).

CDR3 sequence: CASSLLAGRSGANVLTF. The CDR3 nucleotides are TGCGCCAGCAGCTTGTTGGCGGGCCGCTCTGGGGCCAACGTCCTGACTTTC. The chain combines TRBV5-1 with TRBJ2-6; tentatively, D is TRBD2 (5 bases). Trimming took off 1 base at V and 0 bases at J, with 11 bases between the two ends. The CDR3 sequence is 17 residues long. The V gene's germline CDR1 is SGHRS and CDR2 YFSETQ.

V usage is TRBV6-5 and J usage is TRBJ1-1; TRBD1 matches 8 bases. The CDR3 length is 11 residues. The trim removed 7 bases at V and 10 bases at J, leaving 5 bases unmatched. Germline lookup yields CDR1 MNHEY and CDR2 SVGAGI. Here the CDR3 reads CASKDDRGAFF. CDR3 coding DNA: TGTGCCAGCAAAGACGACAGGGGAGCTTTCTTT.

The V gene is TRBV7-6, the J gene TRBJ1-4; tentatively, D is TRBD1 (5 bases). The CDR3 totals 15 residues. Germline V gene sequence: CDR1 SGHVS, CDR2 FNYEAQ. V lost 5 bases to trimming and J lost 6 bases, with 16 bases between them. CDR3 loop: CASSRQPVEHEKLFF. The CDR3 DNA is TGTGCCAGCAGCCGACAGCCTGTTGAGCATGAAAAACTGTTTTTT.

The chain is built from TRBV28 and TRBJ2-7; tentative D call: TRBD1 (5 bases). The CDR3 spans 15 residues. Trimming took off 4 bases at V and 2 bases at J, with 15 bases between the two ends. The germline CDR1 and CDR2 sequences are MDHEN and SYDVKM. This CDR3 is CASSSVGVGPYEQYF. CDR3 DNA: TGTGCCAGCAGTTCGGTAGGGGTGGGTCCCTACGAGCAGTACTTC. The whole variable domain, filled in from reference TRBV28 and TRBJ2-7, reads DVKVTQSSRYLVKRTGEKVFLECVQDMDHENMFWYRQDPGLGLRLIYFSYDVKMKEKGDIPEGYSVSREKKERFSLILESASTNQTSMYLCASSSVGVGPYEQYFGPGTRLTVT.

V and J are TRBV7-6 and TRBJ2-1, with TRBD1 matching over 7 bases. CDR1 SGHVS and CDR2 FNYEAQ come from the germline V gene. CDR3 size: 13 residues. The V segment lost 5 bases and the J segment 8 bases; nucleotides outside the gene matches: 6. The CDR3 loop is CASSRNRGDEQFF. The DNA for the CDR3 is TGTGCCAGCAGCCGAAACAGGGGCGATGAGCAGTTCTTC.